Included here is one T cell receptor beta chain sequence, with context. What it recognizes is unknown. The source of the sample is a study of T cells in localized non-small cell lung cancer. Study observations and caveats: Blood T cell density predicted longer survival; adjacent-lung clonality, shorter. The highest T cell clonality was in uninvolved adjacent lung, above tumor. In adjacent lung appeared a median about 58 of the top 100 tumor clones.

According to the study, adjacent lung free of atypia was obtained at least 2 cm from the tumor margin. Germline V gives CDR1 SGHNT, CDR2 YENEEA. V lost 3 bases and J 6 bases, leaving 12 bases between the germline ends. The length of the CDR3 is 14 residues. Some clones are missing from TCRdb's copy, which holds only in-frame ones; the method was immunoSEQ multiplex PCR. The sample consists of around 1,900 clones, approximately 30% of them appearing once. The source is a woman between 40 and 69 years old with stage II lung adenocarcinoma. V is TRBV11-3 and J is TRBJ1-3; the D gene is possibly TRBD1 (5 bases). The specimen was normal lung tissue next to the tumor, collected before any cancer treatment. This chain's CDR3 is CASSLGKQANTIYF. The DNA of the CDR3 is TGTGCCAGCAGCTTGGGGAAACAGGCAAACACCATATATTTT.